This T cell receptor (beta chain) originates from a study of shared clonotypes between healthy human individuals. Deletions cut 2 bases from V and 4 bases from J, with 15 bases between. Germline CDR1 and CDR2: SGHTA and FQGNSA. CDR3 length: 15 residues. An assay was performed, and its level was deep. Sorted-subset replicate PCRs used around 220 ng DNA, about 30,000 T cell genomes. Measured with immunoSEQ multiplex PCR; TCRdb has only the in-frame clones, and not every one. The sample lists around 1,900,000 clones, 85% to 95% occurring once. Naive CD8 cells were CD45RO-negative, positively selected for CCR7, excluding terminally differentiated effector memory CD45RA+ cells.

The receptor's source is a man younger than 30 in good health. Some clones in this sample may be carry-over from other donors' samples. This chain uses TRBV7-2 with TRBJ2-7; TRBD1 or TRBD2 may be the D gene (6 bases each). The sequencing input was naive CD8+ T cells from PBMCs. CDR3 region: CASSLRGAPSYEQYF. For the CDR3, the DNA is TGTGCCAGCAGCTTAAGGGGGGCTCCATCTTACGAGCAGTACTTC. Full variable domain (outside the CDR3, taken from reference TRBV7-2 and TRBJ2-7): GAGVSQSPSNKVTEKGKDVELRCDPISGHTALYWYRQSLGQGLEFLIYFQGNSAPDKSGLPSDRFSAERTGGSVSTLTIQRTQQEDSAVYLCASSLRGAPSYEQYFGPGTRLTVT.